Sequencing of this T cell receptor beta chain was carried out in a study of human T cells and chemical hapten exposure. This clonotype was found many times. Germline-derived CDR1 and CDR2 are SQVTM and ANQGSEA. The CDR3 has 17 amino acids. Trimming left V 6 bases short and J 0 bases short, with 18 bases between. Original processing methods: A per-sample median of roughly 96,000 TCRs was observed, with a range of about 23,224 to 700,000. TCRdb re-called the RACE reads through MiXCR, storing one row per CDR3 protein. The V and J calls and clone size are TCRdb's, not the authors'. The table records nearly 350,000 distinct CDR3 sequences, under 9% of them present only once. As for time point: patch test 1, 2 weeks after DPC sensitization. Described treatment: therapeutic diphenylcyclopropenone sensitization with weekly scalp DPC.

Sequencing used whole blood, obtained in connection with sensitization to the hapten diphenylcyclopropenone (DPC). The chain joins TRBV29-1 to TRBJ2-6, with D perhaps TRBD2 (6 bases). The origin of this receptor is a woman aged 18-30 years with alopecia areata. Some clones in this sample may be carry-over from other donors' samples. This CDR3 is CSVGGEGSSSGANVLTF. The CDR3 nucleotides are TGCAGCGTGGGGGGTGAGGGATCGAGCTCTGGGGCCAACGTCCTGACTTTC.